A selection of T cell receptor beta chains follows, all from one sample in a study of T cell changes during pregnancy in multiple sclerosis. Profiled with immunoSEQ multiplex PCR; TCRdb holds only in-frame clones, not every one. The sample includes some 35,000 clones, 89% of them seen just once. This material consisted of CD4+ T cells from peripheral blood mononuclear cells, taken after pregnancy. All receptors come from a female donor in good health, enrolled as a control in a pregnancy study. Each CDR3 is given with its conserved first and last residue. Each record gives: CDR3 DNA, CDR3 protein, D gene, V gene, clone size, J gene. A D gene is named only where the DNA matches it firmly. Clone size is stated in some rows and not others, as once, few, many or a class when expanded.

TGTGCCAGCAATGGGGCCCTGAGCTCCTATAATTCACCCCTCCACTTT CASNGALSSYNSPLHF - TRBV28 - TRBJ1-6
TGCGCCAGCAGTGAAGGACTAGCGGGAGGGTTCACCGGGGAGCTGTTTTTT CASSEGLAGGFTGELFF TRBD2 TRBV5-1 - TRBJ2-2
TGTGCCAGCAGCTTACTAGGACAGGGCAATTTAGGTGAGCAGTTCTTC CASSLLGQGNLGEQFF TRBD1 TRBV7-2 - TRBJ2-1
TGCAGCGTTCTAAAAGCGGGATCCTACAATGAGCAGTTCTTC CSVLKAGSYNEQFF TRBD2 TRBV29-1 - TRBJ2-1
TGTGCCAGCAGTGTAGACACTAATTCACCCCTCCACTTT CASSVDTNSPLHF - TRBV2 - TRBJ1-6
TGCGCCAGCAGCCAAGAGGACAGGGACACCGGGGAGCTGTTTTTT CASSQEDRDTGELFF TRBD1 TRBV4-1 - TRBJ2-2
TGTGCCAGCAGCTCGATAGCGGGAGGGGGCACCGGGGAGCTGTTTTTT CASSSIAGGGTGELFF TRBD2 TRBV5-4 - TRBJ2-2
TGTGCCAGCAGCTCCGGGACAGGGGCGTGGAAGACTGAAAAACTGTTTTTT CASSSGTGAWKTEKLFF TRBD1 TRBV5-5 - TRBJ1-4
TGTGCCAGCTCACCGGGACTAGCGGGGGGGCGGTCCCATGAGCAGTTCTTC CASSPGLAGGRSHEQFF TRBD2 TRBV18 few TRBJ2-1
TGTGCCTGGAGTGTTAGGGGAGGACCTCCCTACGAGCAGTACTTC CAWSVRGGPPYEQYF - TRBV30 - TRBJ2-7
TGTGCCACCCGGGAGGACGGGAACACTGAAGCTTTCTTT CATREDGNTEAFF - TRBV2 few TRBJ1-1
TGTGCCAGCAGCCATGCTAGCGGGAGCACAGATACGCAGTATTTT CASSHASGSTDTQYF TRBD2 TRBV4-2 - TRBJ2-3
TGCGCCAGCAGCTCGGAGGGACAGACTCCCTACAATGAGCAGTTCTTC CASSSEGQTPYNEQFF - TRBV5-1 - TRBJ2-1
TGTGCCAGCAGCTCCTTCCGGGACAGGGGAGGGTATGGCTACACCTTC CASSSFRDRGGYGYTF TRBD1 TRBV5-6 once TRBJ1-2
TGTGCCAGCAGTTTGACAGGGGGAAGGGTCGGCAATCAGCCCCAGCATTTT CASSLTGGRVGNQPQHF TRBD1 TRBV11-2 - TRBJ1-5
TGTGCCAGAAGCTCGACCTACAGGGAAAATCAGCCCCAGCATTTT CARSSTYRENQPQHF - TRBV5-3 - TRBJ1-5
TGTGCCAGCAGCTTGTTTCGAGTAGCGGGAGAAGGTGAGCAGTTCTTC CASSLFRVAGEGEQFF TRBD2 TRBV5-6 - TRBJ2-1
TGTGCCAGCAGCGGGACAGCTGTTAATGAAAAACTGTTTTTT CASSGTAVNEKLFF TRBD1 TRBV7-9 - TRBJ1-4
TGTGCCAGCAGCGGTACAGGGTTGGATGGAGAAAAACTGTTTTTT CASSGTGLDGEKLFF - TRBV9 - TRBJ1-4
TGTGCCAGTAGTATACGGAAGGGGCAGGGGAATTACGAGCAGTACTTC CASSIRKGQGNYEQYF - TRBV19 - TRBJ2-7
TGCGCCAGCAGCTTTCAGTTGAACACTGAAGCTTTCTTT CASSFQLNTEAFF - TRBV5-1 - TRBJ1-1
TGTGCCAGCAGCCCGGGGACAGGGGGCGGACGTGATACGCAGTATTTT CASSPGTGGGRDTQYF TRBD1 TRBV9 - TRBJ2-3
TGTGCCAGCAGCCCAGGGGGGGGACAGGGTAACATTCAGTACTTC CASSPGGGQGNIQYF TRBD1 TRBV7-2 - TRBJ2-4
TGTGCCAGCAGCCCGACGTGGGCTAGCGGGGGCAAAGATACGCAGTATTTT CASSPTWASGGKDTQYF TRBD2 TRBV7-2 - TRBJ2-3
TGTGCCAGCAGAGCCGGGACAGCGTTAAACTATGGCTACACCTTC CASRAGTALNYGYTF TRBD1 TRBV6-6 - TRBJ1-2
TGTGCCAGCAGGGACACAGGGGTTGAAGCTTTCTTT CASRDTGVEAFF TRBD1 TRBV25-1 - TRBJ1-1
TGTGCCACCGACAGGGGGAAGACAGATACGCAGTATTTT CATDRGKTDTQYF TRBD1 TRBV19 - TRBJ2-3
TGTGCCAGCAGTAACGGACTAGCGGGGATCACAGATACGCAGTATTTT CASSNGLAGITDTQYF TRBD2 TRBV27 - TRBJ2-3
TGCGCCAGCAGCCAATCTAGCGGGGGGGCGTTGAACCAAGAGACCCAGTACTTC CASSQSSGGALNQETQYF TRBD2 TRBV4-1 - TRBJ2-5
TGTGCCAGCAGCTTAGCCACCGGGACTAGAGTAACAGATACGCAGTATTTT CASSLATGTRVTDTQYF TRBD2 TRBV7-2 - TRBJ2-3
TGTGCCAGCAGTGAGGTTGAGGGATGGAACACTGAAGCTTTCTTT CASSEVEGWNTEAFF - TRBV25-1 - TRBJ1-1